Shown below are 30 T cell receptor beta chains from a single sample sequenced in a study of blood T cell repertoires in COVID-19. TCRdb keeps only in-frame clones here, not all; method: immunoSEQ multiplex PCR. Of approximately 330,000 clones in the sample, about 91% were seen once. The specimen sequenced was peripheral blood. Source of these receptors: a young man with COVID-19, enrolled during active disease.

This chain's CDR3 is CASSPERRVGSYNEQFF. The CDR3 DNA sequence: TGTGCCAGCAGCCCCGAGCGGAGGGTAGGCTCCTACAATGAGCAGTTCTTC. V gene TRBV3-1 (or the pseudogene TRBV3-2) combines with J gene TRBJ2-1, with D tentatively TRBD2 (6 bases). Germline CDR1 is LGHDT and CDR2 is YNNKEL (reference sequence). The CDR3 has 17 amino acids. V was trimmed by 4 bases and J by 0 bases, leaving 16 bases between them.

The CDR3 nucleotides are TGTGCCAGCAGTTTAAACCGGCAGGGGTTCGACGAGCAGTACTTC. This gives the protein CASSLNRQGFDEQYF. The chain couples TRBV27 to TRBJ2-7, with D tentatively TRBD1 (6 bases). The CDR3 runs 15 residues. V shed 2 bases and J shed 5 bases, with 16 bases lying between them. CDR1 MNHEY and CDR2 SMNVEV come from the germline V gene (reference sequence).

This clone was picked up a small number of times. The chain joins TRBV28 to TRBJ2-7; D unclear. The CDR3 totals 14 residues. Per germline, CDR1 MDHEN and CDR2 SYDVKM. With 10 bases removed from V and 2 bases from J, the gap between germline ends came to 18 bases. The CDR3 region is CATTRLPYPYEQYF. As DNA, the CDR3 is TGTGCCACCACGCGACTTCCTTATCCCTACGAGCAGTACTTC.

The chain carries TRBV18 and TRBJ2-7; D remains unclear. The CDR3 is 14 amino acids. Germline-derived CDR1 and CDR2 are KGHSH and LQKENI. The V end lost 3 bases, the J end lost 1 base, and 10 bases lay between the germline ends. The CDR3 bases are TGTGCCAGCTCACCCCCGGCGGAGTCCTACGAGCAGTACTTC. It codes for CASSPPAESYEQYF.

CDR3 residues: CASRPGGEHYGYTF. The CDR3 DNA reads TGTGCCAGCAGACCCGGGGGGGAACACTATGGCTACACCTTC. The rearrangement joins TRBV28 to TRBJ1-2; TRBD1 is a possible D gene (5 bases). The CDR3 loop spans 14 amino acids. CDR1 and CDR2 (germline): MDHEN, SYDVKM. Between the trimmed V and J ends, which lost 6 bases and 3 bases, there was a span of 14 bases.

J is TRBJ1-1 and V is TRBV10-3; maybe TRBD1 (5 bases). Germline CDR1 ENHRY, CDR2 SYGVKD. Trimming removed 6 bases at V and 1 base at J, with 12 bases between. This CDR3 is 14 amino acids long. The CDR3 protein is CAISKGEANTEAFF. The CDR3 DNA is TGTGCCATCAGCAAAGGGGAAGCGAACACTGAAGCTTTCTTT.

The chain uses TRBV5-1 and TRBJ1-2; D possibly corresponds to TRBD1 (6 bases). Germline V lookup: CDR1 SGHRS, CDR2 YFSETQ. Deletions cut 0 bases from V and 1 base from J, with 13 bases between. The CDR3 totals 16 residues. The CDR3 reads CASSLDPGGINYGYTF. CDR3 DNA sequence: TGCGCCAGCAGCTTGGACCCGGGGGGCATTAACTATGGCTACACCTTC.

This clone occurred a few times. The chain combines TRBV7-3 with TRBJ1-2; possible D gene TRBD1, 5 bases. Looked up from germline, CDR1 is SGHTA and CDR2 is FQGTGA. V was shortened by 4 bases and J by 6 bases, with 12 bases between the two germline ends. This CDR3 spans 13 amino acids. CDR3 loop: CASSSPAGDGYTF. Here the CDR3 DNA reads TGTGCCAGCAGCTCCCCGGCGGGGGATGGCTACACCTTC.

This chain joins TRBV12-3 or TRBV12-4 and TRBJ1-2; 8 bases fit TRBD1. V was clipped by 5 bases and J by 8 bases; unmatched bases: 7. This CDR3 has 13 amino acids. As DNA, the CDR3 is TGTGCCAGCAGTCCTGACAGGGGCCGGGGCTACACCTTC. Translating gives CASSPDRGRGYTF.

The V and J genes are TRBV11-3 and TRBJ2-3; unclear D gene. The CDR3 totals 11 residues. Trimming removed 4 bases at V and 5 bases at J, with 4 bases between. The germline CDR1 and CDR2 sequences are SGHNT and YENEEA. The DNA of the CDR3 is TGTGCCAGCAGCTCCGGAGATACGCAGTATTTT. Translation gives CASSSGDTQYF.

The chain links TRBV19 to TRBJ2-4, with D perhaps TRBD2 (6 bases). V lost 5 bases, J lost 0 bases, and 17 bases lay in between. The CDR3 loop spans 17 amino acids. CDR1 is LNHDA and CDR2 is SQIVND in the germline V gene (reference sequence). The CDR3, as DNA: TGTGCCAGTAGTTCCTCTAGTGGGGGGATAGCCAAAAACATTCAGTACTTC. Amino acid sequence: CASSSSSGGIAKNIQYF.

The CDR3 reads CASQRDSSMKSYNEQFF. CDR3 DNA sequence: TGTGCCTCTCAGAGGGACTCTTCAATGAAGTCCTACAATGAGCAGTTCTTC. The chain has TRBV30 and TRBJ2-1; D perhaps matches TRBD2 (6 bases). The CDR3 is 17 amino acids. Trimming shortened V by 7 bases and J by 1 base, and 23 bases separated the two germline ends. Germline loops: CDR1 GTSNPN, CDR2 SVGIG (reference sequence).

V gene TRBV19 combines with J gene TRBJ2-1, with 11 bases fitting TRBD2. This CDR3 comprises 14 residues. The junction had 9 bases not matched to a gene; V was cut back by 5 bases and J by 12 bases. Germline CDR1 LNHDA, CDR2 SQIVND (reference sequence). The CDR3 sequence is CASSSSGGLVGQFF. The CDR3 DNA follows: TGTGCCAGTAGTTCTAGCGGGGGGCTGGTGGGGCAGTTCTTC.

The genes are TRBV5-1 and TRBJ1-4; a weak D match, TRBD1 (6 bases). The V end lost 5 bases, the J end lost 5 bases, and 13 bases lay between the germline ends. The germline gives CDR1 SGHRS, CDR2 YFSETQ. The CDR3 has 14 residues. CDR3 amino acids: CASRRTDPNEKLFF. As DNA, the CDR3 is TGCGCCAGCAGGCGGACAGACCCGAATGAAAAACTGTTTTTT.

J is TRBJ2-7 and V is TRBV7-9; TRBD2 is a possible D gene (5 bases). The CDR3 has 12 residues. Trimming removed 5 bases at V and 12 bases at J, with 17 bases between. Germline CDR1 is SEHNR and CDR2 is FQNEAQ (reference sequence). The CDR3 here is CASSQAAGPVYF. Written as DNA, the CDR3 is TGTGCCAGCAGCCAGGCCGCGGGCCCCGTGTACTTC.

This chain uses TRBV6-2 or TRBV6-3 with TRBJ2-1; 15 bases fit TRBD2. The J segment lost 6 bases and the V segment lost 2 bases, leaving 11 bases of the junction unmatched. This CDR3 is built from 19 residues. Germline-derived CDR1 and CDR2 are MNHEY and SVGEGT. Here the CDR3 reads CASSYLGGTSGRSGNEQFF. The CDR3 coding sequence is TGTGCCAGCAGTTACCTCGGGGGGACTAGCGGGAGGTCCGGCAATGAGCAGTTCTTC.

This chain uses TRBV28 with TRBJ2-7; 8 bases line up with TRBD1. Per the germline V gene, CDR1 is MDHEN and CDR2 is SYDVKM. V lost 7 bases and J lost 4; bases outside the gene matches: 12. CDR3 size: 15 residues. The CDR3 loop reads CASTPEDRVFYEQYF. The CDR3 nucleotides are TGTGCCAGCACTCCCGAGGACAGGGTATTTTACGAGCAGTACTTC. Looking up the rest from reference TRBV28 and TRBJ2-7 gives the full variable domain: DVKVTQSSRYLVKRTGEKVFLECVQDMDHENMFWYRQDPGLGLRLIYFSYDVKMKEKGDIPEGYSVSREKKERFSLILESASTNQTSMYLCASTPEDRVFYEQYFGPGTRLTVT.

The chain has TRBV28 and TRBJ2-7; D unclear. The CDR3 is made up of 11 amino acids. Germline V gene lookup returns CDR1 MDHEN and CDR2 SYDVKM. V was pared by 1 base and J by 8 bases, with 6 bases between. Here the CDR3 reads CASSLFTKQYF. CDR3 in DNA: TGTGCCAGCAGTTTATTCACTAAGCAGTACTTC. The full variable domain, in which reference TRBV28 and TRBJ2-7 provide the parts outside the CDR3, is DVKVTQSSRYLVKRTGEKVFLECVQDMDHENMFWYRQDPGLGLRLIYFSYDVKMKEKGDIPEGYSVSREKKERFSLILESASTNQTSMYLCASSLFTKQYFGPGTRLTVT.

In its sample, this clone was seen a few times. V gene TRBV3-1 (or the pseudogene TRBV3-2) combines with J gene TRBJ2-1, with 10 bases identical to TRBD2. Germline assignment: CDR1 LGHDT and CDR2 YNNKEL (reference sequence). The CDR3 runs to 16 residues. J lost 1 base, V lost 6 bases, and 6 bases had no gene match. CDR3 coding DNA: TGTGCCAGCAGTCGGACTAGCGGTCTTTCCTACAATGAGCAGTTCTTC. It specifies CASSRTSGLSYNEQFF.

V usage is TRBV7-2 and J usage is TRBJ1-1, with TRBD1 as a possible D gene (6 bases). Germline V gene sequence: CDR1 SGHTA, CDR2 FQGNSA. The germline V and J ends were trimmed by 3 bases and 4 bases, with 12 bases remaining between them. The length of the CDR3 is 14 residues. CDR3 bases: TGTGCCAGCAGCTTTAACAGCAGGGGCACTGAAGCTTTCTTT. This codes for CASSFNSRGTEAFF.

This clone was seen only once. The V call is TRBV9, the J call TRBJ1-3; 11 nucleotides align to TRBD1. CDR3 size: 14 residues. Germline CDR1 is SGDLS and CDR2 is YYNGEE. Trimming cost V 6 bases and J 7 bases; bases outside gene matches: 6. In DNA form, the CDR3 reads TGTGCCAGCACCGGGACAGGGGGAAGTAACACCATATATTTT. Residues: CASTGTGGSNTIYF.

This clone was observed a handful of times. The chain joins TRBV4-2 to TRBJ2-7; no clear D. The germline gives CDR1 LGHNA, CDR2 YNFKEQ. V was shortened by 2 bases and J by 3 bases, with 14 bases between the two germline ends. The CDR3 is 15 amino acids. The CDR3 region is CASSQLLTLVYEQYF. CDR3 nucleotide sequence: TGTGCCAGCAGCCAATTACTCACCCTGGTCTACGAGCAGTACTTC.

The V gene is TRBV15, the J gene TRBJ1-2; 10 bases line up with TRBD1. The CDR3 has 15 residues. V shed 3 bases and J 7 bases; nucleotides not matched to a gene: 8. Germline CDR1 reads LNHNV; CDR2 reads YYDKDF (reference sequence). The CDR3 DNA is TGTGCCACCAGCAGGTTTTTCGGGACAGGGGCTGGCTACACCTTC. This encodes CATSRFFGTGAGYTF.

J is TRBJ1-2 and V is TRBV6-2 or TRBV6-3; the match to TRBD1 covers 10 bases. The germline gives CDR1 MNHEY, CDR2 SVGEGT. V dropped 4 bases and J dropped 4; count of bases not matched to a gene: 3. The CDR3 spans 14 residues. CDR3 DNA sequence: TGTGCCAGCAGTTGGGGACAGGGGCCCTATGGCTACACCTTC. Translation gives CASSWGQGPYGYTF.

The CDR3 coding sequence is TGTGCCAGCAGTTATTCCCGGACAGGGAGCACTGAAGCTTTCTTT. Translating it yields CASSYSRTGSTEAFF. V is TRBV6-5 and J is TRBJ1-1, with 8 bases aligning to TRBD1. This CDR3 has 15 amino acids. The trim removed 3 bases at V and 4 bases at J, leaving 7 bases unmatched. Germline CDR1 and CDR2: MNHEY and SVGAGI.

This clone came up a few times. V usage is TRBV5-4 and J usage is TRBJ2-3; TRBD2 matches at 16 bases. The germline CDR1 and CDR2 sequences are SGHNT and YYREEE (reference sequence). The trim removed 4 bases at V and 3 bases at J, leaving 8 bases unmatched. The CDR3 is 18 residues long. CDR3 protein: CASSPGTSGGAGTDTQYF. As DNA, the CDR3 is TGTGCCAGCAGCCCCGGGACTAGCGGGGGGGCGGGGACAGATACGCAGTATTTT.

The CDR3: CASSLRTGDGYTF. Written as DNA, the CDR3 is TGTGCCAGCAGTTTAAGGACAGGGGACGGCTACACCTTC. The chain has TRBV28 and TRBJ1-2, with TRBD1 identical over 9 bases. Germline CDR1 and CDR2: MDHEN and SYDVKM. Unmatched junction bases numbered 3, after V lost 2 bases and J lost 8 bases. CDR3 size: 13 residues.

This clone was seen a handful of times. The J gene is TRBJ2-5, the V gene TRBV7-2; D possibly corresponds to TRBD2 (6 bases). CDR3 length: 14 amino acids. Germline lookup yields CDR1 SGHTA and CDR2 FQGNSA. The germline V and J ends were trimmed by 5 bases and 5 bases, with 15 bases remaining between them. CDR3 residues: CASSRPGVGETQYF. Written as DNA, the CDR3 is TGTGCCAGCAGCCGCCCGGGGGTTGGGGAGACCCAGTACTTC. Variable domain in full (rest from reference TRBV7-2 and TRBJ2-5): GAGVSQSPSNKVTEKGKDVELRCDPISGHTALYWYRQSLGQGLEFLIYFQGNSAPDKSGLPSDRFSAERTGGSVSTLTIQRTQQEDSAVYLCASSRPGVGETQYFGPGTRLLVL.

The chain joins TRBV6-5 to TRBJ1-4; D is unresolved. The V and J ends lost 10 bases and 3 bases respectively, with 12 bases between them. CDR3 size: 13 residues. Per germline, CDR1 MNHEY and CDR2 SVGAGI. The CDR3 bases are TGTGCCACCTGCTATCGGTCTAATGAAAAACTGTTTTTT. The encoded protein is CATCYRSNEKLFF.

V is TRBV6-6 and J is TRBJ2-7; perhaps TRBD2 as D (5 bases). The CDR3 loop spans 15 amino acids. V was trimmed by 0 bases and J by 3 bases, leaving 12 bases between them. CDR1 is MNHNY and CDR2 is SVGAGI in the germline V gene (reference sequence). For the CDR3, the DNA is TGTGCCAGCAGTTACTCGGAACCGGGAAACTACGAGCAGTACTTC. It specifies CASSYSEPGNYEQYF.